The rows below give T cell receptor beta chains drawn from one sample of a study of blood T cells in healthy people across ages. TCRdb re-analysed the 5' RACE reads in MiXCR, keeping a single row per CDR3 protein. In the table there are 1.5 million to 2 million distinct CDR3 sequences, less than 50% of which are singletons. The sequencing input was blood. These receptor sequences come from a woman in her forties in good health. CDR3s include the opening cysteine and the closing phenylalanine or tryptophan. The D gene is left open where the match is weak. Part of the rows lack a size; the others show once, few, many or a class for expanded clones.

v_call	d_call	j_call	clone_size	cdr3_aa	cdr3_nt
TRBV2	TRBD1	TRBJ2-1	once	CASSETGTGVYEQFF	TGTGCCAGCAGCGAAACCGGGACAGGGGTCTATGAGCAGTTCTTC
TRBV20-1	-	TRBJ2-3	-	CSAREPSLVGNTQYF	TGCAGTGCTAGGGAACCGTCCCTGGTCGGGAATACGCAGTATTTT
TRBV6-5	-	TRBJ2-4	-	CASSPTLENIQYF	TGTGCCAGCAGCCCCACCCTCGAAAACATTCAGTACTTC
TRBV24-1	-	TRBJ2-3	-	CATSDFGTSTDTQYF	TGTGCCACCAGTGATTTTGGGACTTCCACAGATACGCAGTATTTT
TRBV4-3	-	TRBJ2-5	-	CASSQDRALGSTSLETQYF	TGCGCCAGCAGCCAAGATCGGGCCCTGGGTAGCACGAGCTTAGAGACCCAGTACTTC
TRBV20-1	-	TRBJ1-2	-	CSARAISGTGGYTF	TGCAGTGCTAGAGCAATTTCGGGGACCGGAGGCTACACCTTC
TRBV20-1	TRBD1	TRBJ1-5	-	CSATSYGTVNQPQHF	TGCAGTGCTACGTCCTACGGGACAGTCAATCAGCCCCAGCATTTT
TRBV20-1	-	TRBJ2-5	many	CSARTGAETQYF	TGCAGCGCCCGAACAGGCGCGGAGACCCAGTACTTC
TRBV29-1	-	TRBJ2-1	once	CSVDSGDFQETQFF	TGCAGCGTTGACAGCGGAGACTTCCAAGAGACCCAGTTCTTC
TRBV29-1	-	TRBJ2-3	few	CSVVTAGSPTDTQYF	TGCAGCGTTGTGACGGCGGGATCCCCCACAGATACGCAGTATTTT
TRBV5-1	-	TRBJ2-5	-	CASSFGIDSTQYF	TGCGCCAGCAGCTTCGGTATCGACTCCACCCAGTACTTC
TRBV11-1	-	TRBJ2-1	-	CASSLARTRDVGRDSYNEQFF	TGTGCCAGCAGCTTAGCCCGAACTCGGGACGTGGGACGCGACTCCTACAATGAGCAGTTCTTC
TRBV24-1	-	TRBJ2-2	-	CATSAPRKGAFYTGELFF	TGTGCCACCAGTGCCCCTCGGAAAGGGGCCTTTTATACCGGGGAGCTGTTTTTT
TRBV29-1	-	TRBJ1-2	-	CSAGGAGASGYTF	TGCAGCGCCGGGGGGGCAGGGGCAAGTGGCTACACCTTC
TRBV6-2/TRBV6-3	-	TRBJ2-3	-	CASSYSALSEQYF	TGTGCCAGCAGTTACTCGGCCCTCTCAGAGCAGTATTTT
TRBV12-3/TRBV12-4	TRBD2	TRBJ2-3	few	CAGAGGVKDTQYF	TGTGCCGGGGCGGGGGGAGTGAAGGATACGCAGTATTTT
TRBV29-1	-	TRBJ2-3	few	CSVESGPRTDTQYF	TGCAGCGTTGAGTCAGGGCCTCGCACAGATACGCAGTATTTT
TRBV24-1	-	TRBJ2-5	many	CATSDRQETQYF	TGTGCCACCAGTGATCGACAAGAGACCCAGTACTTC